The next 24 T cell receptor beta chains were all read from a single sample in a study of T cells in tumors after PD-1 blockade. Generated by immunoSEQ multiplex PCR, the TCRdb table keeps only in-frame clones and is missing some. This table has around 50,000 clones, 79% appearing once. The sample in question was PBMCs, obtained before anti-PD-1 treatment. The receptor set was obtained from a human donor with basal cell carcinoma.

The chain couples TRBV9 to TRBJ2-3; D gene unclear. The V end lost 0 bases, the J end lost 2 bases, and 4 bases lay between the germline ends. Germline assignment: CDR1 SGDLS and CDR2 YYNGEE. The CDR3 is made up of 13 amino acids. CDR3 residues: CASSVAHTDTQYF. The CDR3 region has the DNA TGTGCCAGCAGCGTAGCTCACACAGATACGCAGTATTTT. Together with reference TRBV9 and TRBJ2-3, the CDR3 gives the full variable domain: DSGVTQTPKHLITATGQRVTLRCSPRSGDLSVYWYQQSLDQGLQFLIQYYNGEERAKGNILERFSAQQFPDLHSELNLSSLELGDSALYFCASSVAHTDTQYFGPGTRLTVL.

This clone was counted a single time. The rearrangement joins TRBV9 to TRBJ2-5; D gene uncertain. V dropped 4 bases and J dropped 2 bases, with 12 bases sitting between them. This CDR3 contains 14 residues. The germline CDR1 and CDR2 sequences are SGDLS and YYNGEE. CDR3 region: CASSWTGSQETQYF. DNA for the CDR3: TGTGCCAGCAGCTGGACGGGCAGTCAAGAGACCCAGTACTTC.

The rearrangement uses TRBV5-1 and TRBJ2-1, with D possibly called TRBD1 or TRBD2 (6 bases each). The length of the CDR3 is 18 residues. The V gene lost 0 bases and the J gene lost 0 bases, with 16 bases spanning the gap. Germline loops: CDR1 SGHRS, CDR2 YFSETQ. CDR3 bases: TGCGCCAGCAGCTTGGTATCGGGGGCGGATAGCTCCTACAATGAGCAGTTCTTC. As protein: CASSLVSGADSSYNEQFF.

This clone came up a few times. The genes are TRBV6-4 and TRBJ1-1, with D possibly matching TRBD1 (5 bases). V dropped 4 bases and J dropped 9 bases, with 15 bases sitting between them. The germline V gene has CDR1 MRHNA and CDR2 SNTAGT. The CDR3 contains 13 residues. The CDR3 DNA follows: TGTGCCAGCAGTGTCGGGGGTAAAGGGCAAGCTTTCTTT. Its translation: CASSVGGKGQAFF.

The V and J genes are TRBV28 and TRBJ1-3; D is unresolved. CDR1 MDHEN and CDR2 SYDVKM come from the germline V gene. The CDR3 spans 15 residues. Trimming left V 2 bases short and J 2 bases short, with 10 bases between. CDR3 residues: CASSLPQYTGNTIYF. CDR3 DNA: TGTGCCAGCAGTTTACCCCAGTATACTGGAAACACCATATATTTT.

The chain joins TRBV3-1 (or the pseudogene TRBV3-2) to TRBJ2-1, with D perhaps TRBD2 (6 bases). V gave up 6 bases and J gave up 2 bases, with 17 bases separating them. CDR1 is LGHDT, CDR2 YNNKEL, per germline (reference sequence). There are 16 residues in the CDR3. The CDR3 sequence is CASSPYHSGAYNEQFF. In nucleotides, the CDR3 is TGTGCCAGCAGTCCCTACCATAGCGGAGCCTACAATGAGCAGTTCTTC.

The V gene is TRBV19, the J gene TRBJ2-7; 8 bases are a match to TRBD1. The germline V gene encodes CDR1 LNHDA and CDR2 SQIVND (reference sequence). V lost 4 bases and J lost 5; bases outside the gene matches: 7. The CDR3 consists of 14 residues. The CDR3 DNA sequence: TGTGCCAGTAGTAGGGACAGGATTTCTGACGAGCAGTACTTC. This gives the protein CASSRDRISDEQYF.

The chain links TRBV3-1 (or the pseudogene TRBV3-2) to TRBJ1-1; no firm D call. V was pared by 0 bases and J by 6 bases, with 8 bases between. The CDR3 covers 13 residues. Germline V CDR1 and CDR2: LGHDT, YNNKEL (reference sequence). DNA of the CDR3: TGTGCCAGCAGCCAAGAGGAAGGGTCTGAAGCTTTCTTT. Protein: CASSQEEGSEAFF.

The chain joins TRBV6-1 to TRBJ2-5, with 7 bases identical to TRBD1. The CDR3 covers 14 residues. J was trimmed by 3 bases and V by 6 bases; bases with no gene match: 7. Germline V gene lookup returns CDR1 MNHNS and CDR2 SASEGT. The CDR3 region is CASSLGGSEETQYF. In nucleotides, the CDR3 is TGTGCCAGCAGCTTAGGGGGCAGCGAAGAGACCCAGTACTTC.

This chain links TRBV18 with TRBJ1-4, with unresolved D. Germline V gives CDR1 KGHSH, CDR2 LQKENI. V was shortened by 3 bases and J by 4 bases, with 9 bases between the two germline ends. The CDR3 spans 14 residues. CDR3 coding DNA: TGTGCCAGCTCACCTTCATCTTATAATGAAAAACTGTTTTTT. Translation gives CASSPSSYNEKLFF.

This clone was detected only once. CDR3 sequence reads: CASSLGTPWGADTQYF. DNA of the CDR3: TGTGCCAGCAGCTTAGGGACTCCCTGGGGGGCAGATACGCAGTATTTT. This chain uses TRBV7-8 with TRBJ2-3; perhaps TRBD2 as D (6 bases). CDR1 SGHVS and CDR2 FQNEAQ come from the germline V gene. V was cut by 1 base and J by 4 bases, with 15 bases left in between. This CDR3 comprises 16 residues.

In DNA form, the CDR3 reads TGTGCCAGCAGCTTACAAACTAGCGGGGGCGCCTACAATGAGCAGTTCTTC. Translated, it gives CASSLQTSGGAYNEQFF. V is TRBV7-3 and J is TRBJ2-1; 11 nucleotides line up with TRBD2. There are 17 residues in the CDR3. The ends lost 2 bases at V and 2 bases at J; junction bases unmatched: 5. The germline CDR1 and CDR2 sequences are SGHTA and FQGTGA.

This clone was found once. This chain uses TRBV19 with TRBJ2-7; TRBD2 matches 10 bases. The J segment lost 7 bases and the V segment lost 5 bases, leaving 5 bases of the junction unmatched. This CDR3 has 13 amino acids. Looked up from germline, CDR1 is LNHDA and CDR2 is SQIVND (reference sequence). The CDR3 loop is CASSSSGSWEQYF. CDR3 in DNA: TGTGCCAGTAGTTCTAGCGGGAGTTGGGAGCAGTACTTC.

The chain recombines TRBV5-4 with TRBJ2-1, with D tentatively TRBD2 (6 bases). V lost 2 bases and J lost 15, with 15 bases in between. The length of the CDR3 is 12 residues. Germline lookup yields CDR1 SGHNT and CDR2 YYREEE (reference sequence). CDR3 coding DNA: TGTGCCAGCAGCTTTCCCGGGGGTCGGGCGTTCTTC. Its protein is CASSFPGGRAFF.

Turning to this clone: A read error may produce the germline difference seen at one junction end. V and J are TRBV3-1 (or the pseudogene TRBV3-2) and TRBJ1-2; 7 bases align to TRBD1. The length of the CDR3 is 13 residues. CDR1 LGHDT and CDR2 YNNKEL come from the germline V gene (reference sequence). Written as DNA, the CDR3 is TGTGCCAGCAGCCAAGAAGCCCACAGGGGTGTCAAGTTC. It codes for CASSQEAHRGVKF.

This chain links TRBV13 with TRBJ1-1, with a possible D match to TRBD1 (5 bases). The germline V gene has CDR1 PRHDT and CDR2 FYEKMQ (reference sequence). V lost 4 bases and J 1 base, leaving 13 bases between the germline ends. This CDR3 region has 15 residues. This chain's CDR3 is CASSSSGGANTEAFF. Here the CDR3 DNA reads TGTGCCAGCAGCTCTAGCGGGGGTGCGAACACTGAAGCTTTCTTT. The whole variable domain, filled in from reference TRBV13 and TRBJ1-1, reads AAGVIQSPRHLIKEKRETATLKCYPIPRHDTVYWYQQGPGQDPQFLISFYEKMQSDKGSIPDRFSAQQFSDYHSELNMSSLELGDSALYFCASSSSGGANTEAFFGQGTRLTVV.

This chain links TRBV18 with TRBJ1-2, with D unresolved. This CDR3 spans 17 amino acids. CDR1 is KGHSH and CDR2 is LQKENI in the germline V gene. Trimming took 3 bases from V and 4 from J, leaving 21 bases between them. CDR3 protein: CASSPRKNERVGYGYTF. CDR3 DNA: TGTGCCAGCTCACCCCGTAAGAATGAGCGAGTGGGCTATGGCTACACCTTC. The variable domain in full, with the rest retrieved from reference TRBV18 and TRBJ1-2, is NAGVMQNPRHLVRRRGQEARLRCSPMKGHSHVYWYRQLPEEGLKFMVYLQKENIIDESGMPKERFSAEFPKEGPSILRIQQVVRGDSAAYFCASSPRKNERVGYGYTFGSGTRLTVV.

This chain joins TRBV5-1 and TRBJ2-7; 7 bases map to TRBD1. Germline CDR1 is SGHRS and CDR2 is YFSETQ. This CDR3 contains 16 residues. V trimming: 0 bases; J trimming: 0 bases; junction bases outside the gene matches: 6. The CDR3 sequence is CASSLAAGGPSYEQYF. The CDR3 bases are TGCGCCAGCAGCTTGGCTGCAGGGGGACCCTCCTACGAGCAGTACTTC.

The V and J genes are TRBV28 and TRBJ2-7, with D possibly TRBD1 on 5 matching bases. Germline V lookup: CDR1 MDHEN, CDR2 SYDVKM. This CDR3 is 15 amino acids long. Trimming took 11 bases from V and 5 from J, leaving 25 bases between them. The CDR3 here is CAVGPGQSLVDEQYF. CDR3 bases: TGTGCCGTTGGACCAGGGCAATCCCTTGTGGACGAGCAGTACTTC.

The chain is built from TRBV2 and TRBJ1-5; 7 bases match TRBD1. J lost 7 bases, V lost 4 bases, and 4 bases had no gene match. Germline CDR1 SNHLY, CDR2 FYNNEI. The CDR3 contains 13 residues. CDR3 protein: CASSVGTEQPQHF. The CDR3 nucleotides are TGTGCCAGCAGTGTAGGGACAGAACAGCCCCAGCATTTT. Together with reference TRBV2 and TRBJ1-5, the CDR3 gives the full variable domain: EPEVTQTPSHQVTQMGQEVILRCVPISNHLYFYWYRQILGQKVEFLVSFYNNEISEKSEIFDDQFSVERPDGSNFTLKIRSTKLEDSAMYFCASSVGTEQPQHFGDGTRLSIL.

The V call is TRBV9, the J call TRBJ1-1; D possibly corresponds to TRBD1 (5 bases). Germline CDR1 SGDLS, CDR2 YYNGEE. The CDR3 covers 15 residues. Trimming removed 1 base at V and 1 base at J, with 11 bases between. CDR3 sequence (DNA): TGTGCCAGCAGCGTAACCGGGACGAAGAACACTGAAGCTTTCTTT. It yields the protein CASSVTGTKNTEAFF. The full variable domain, with the rest looked up from reference TRBV9 and TRBJ1-1, is DSGVTQTPKHLITATGQRVTLRCSPRSGDLSVYWYQQSLDQGLQFLIQYYNGEERAKGNILERFSAQQFPDLHSELNLSSLELGDSALYFCASSVTGTKNTEAFFGQGTRLTVV.

Concerning this clone itself: Other DNA sequences within the sample encode an identical CDR3. The chain employs TRBV6-1 and TRBJ2-7, with TRBD2 matching 11 bases. V shed 3 bases, J shed 2 bases, and the junction held 6 bases outside the gene matches. Germline V gene lookup returns CDR1 MNHNS and CDR2 SASEGT. The CDR3 runs to 16 residues. The CDR3 reads CASSESSGRSPYEQYF. The CDR3 region has the DNA TGTGCCAGCAGTGAGTCTAGCGGGAGGTCGCCCTACGAGCAGTACTTC.

The chain joins TRBV10-2 to TRBJ2-3, with a weak D call TRBD1 (5 bases). Between the trimmed V and J ends, which lost 7 bases and 2 bases, there was a span of 13 bases. The CDR3 runs 14 residues. Germline lookup yields CDR1 WSHSY and CDR2 SAAADI. In DNA form, the CDR3 reads TGCGCCAGCAAGAGAAGGGGTTCCACAGATACGCAGTATTTT. Protein sequence: CASKRRGSTDTQYF.

The chain combines TRBV27 with TRBJ1-2, with D unresolved. The CDR3 is 15 residues long. Germline V gene data show CDR1 as MNHEY and CDR2 as SMNVEV (reference sequence). V was pared by 0 bases and J by 1 base, with 9 bases between. CDR3 loop: CASSLSWADNYGYTF. CDR3 DNA: TGTGCCAGCAGTTTATCGTGGGCGGATAACTATGGCTACACCTTC.